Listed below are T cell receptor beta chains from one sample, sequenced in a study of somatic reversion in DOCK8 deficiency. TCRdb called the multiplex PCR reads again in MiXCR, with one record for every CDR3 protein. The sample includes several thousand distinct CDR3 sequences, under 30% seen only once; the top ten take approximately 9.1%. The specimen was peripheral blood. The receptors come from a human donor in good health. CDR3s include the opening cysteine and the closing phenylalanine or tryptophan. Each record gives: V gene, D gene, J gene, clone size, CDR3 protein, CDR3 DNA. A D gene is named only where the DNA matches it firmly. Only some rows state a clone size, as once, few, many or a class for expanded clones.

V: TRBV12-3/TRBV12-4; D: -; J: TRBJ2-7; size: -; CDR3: CASSWDSRGIEQYF; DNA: TGTGCCAGCAGTTGGGACTCTCGCGGCATTGAGCAGTACTTC
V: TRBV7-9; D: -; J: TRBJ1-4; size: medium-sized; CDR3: CASSLALGGLDEKLFF; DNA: TGTGCCAGCAGCTTAGCGTTGGGGGGCTTGGATGAAAAACTGTTTTTT
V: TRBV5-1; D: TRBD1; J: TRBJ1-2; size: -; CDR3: CASSMDRLFNGYTF; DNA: TGCGCCAGCAGTATGGACAGGTTGTTCAATGGCTACACCTTC
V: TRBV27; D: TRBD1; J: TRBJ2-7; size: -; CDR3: CASSLSGTGGTYEQYF; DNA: TGTGCCAGCAGTTTATCGGGGACAGGGGGAACGTACGAGCAGTACTTC
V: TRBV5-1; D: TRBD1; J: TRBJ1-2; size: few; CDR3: CASRGQGYGYTF; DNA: TGCGCCAGCAGGGGACAGGGGTATGGCTACACCTTC
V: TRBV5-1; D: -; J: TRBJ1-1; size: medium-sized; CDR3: CASSQSMGSTEAFF; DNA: TGCGCCAGCAGCCAAAGCATGGGGAGCACTGAAGCTTTCTTT
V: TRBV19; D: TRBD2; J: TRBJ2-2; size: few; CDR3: CASSPAGRDTGELFF; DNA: TGTGCCAGTAGTCCGGCAGGGAGGGACACCGGGGAGCTGTTTTTT
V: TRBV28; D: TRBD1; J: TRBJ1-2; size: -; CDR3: CASSSSRDRLGYTF; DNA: TGTGCCAGCAGTTCGTCCCGGGACAGGTTGGGCTACACCTTC
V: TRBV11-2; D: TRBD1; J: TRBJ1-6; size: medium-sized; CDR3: CASSSGQGNSPLHF; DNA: TGTGCCAGCAGTTCAGGACAGGGCAATTCACCCCTCCACTTT
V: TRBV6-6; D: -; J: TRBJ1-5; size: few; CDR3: CASSYISTGTNQPQHF; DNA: TGTGCCAGCAGTTACATCTCTACAGGGACCAATCAGCCCCAGCATTTT
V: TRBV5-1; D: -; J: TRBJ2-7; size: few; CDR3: CASSLVGGREQYF; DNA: TGCGCCAGCAGCTTGGTTGGGGGGCGTGAGCAGTACTTC
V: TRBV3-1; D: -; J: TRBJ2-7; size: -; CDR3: CASSLYGALDEQYF; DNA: TGTGCCAGCAGCCTCTACGGGGCCTTGGACGAGCAGTACTTC
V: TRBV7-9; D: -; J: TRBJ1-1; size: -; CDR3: CASSYRVGTGAFF; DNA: TGTGCCAGCAGCTACAGGGTGGGGACTGGAGCTTTCTTT
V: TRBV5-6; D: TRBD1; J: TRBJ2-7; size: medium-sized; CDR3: CASSPTPGTARSYEQYF; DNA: TGTGCCAGCAGCCCAACACCCGGGACAGCACGCTCCTACGAGCAGTACTTC
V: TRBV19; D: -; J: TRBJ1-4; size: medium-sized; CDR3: CASRSNEKLFF; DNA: TGTGCCAGTAGGAGTAATGAAAAACTGTTTTTT
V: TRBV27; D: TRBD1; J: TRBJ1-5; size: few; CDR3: CASRKTGALNQPQHF; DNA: TGTGCCAGCAGAAAGACAGGGGCCCTCAATCAGCCCCAGCATTTT
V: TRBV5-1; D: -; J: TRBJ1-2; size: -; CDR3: CASSLARTDYGYTF; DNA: TGCGCCAGCAGCTTGGCCCGGACAGACTATGGCTACACCTTC
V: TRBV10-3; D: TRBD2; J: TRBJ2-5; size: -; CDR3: CAIKASGGPSETQYF; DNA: TGTGCCATCAAGGCTAGCGGGGGGCCATCGGAGACCCAGTACTTC
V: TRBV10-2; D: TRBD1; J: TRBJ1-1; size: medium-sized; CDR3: CASTEGQGGFGNTEAFF; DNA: TGCGCCAGCACCGAGGGACAGGGGGGATTCGGGAACACTGAAGCTTTCTTT
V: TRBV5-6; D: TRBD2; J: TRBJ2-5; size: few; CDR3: CASSFMTSGDFQETQYF; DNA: TGTGCCAGCAGCTTTATGACTAGCGGGGACTTCCAAGAGACCCAGTACTTC
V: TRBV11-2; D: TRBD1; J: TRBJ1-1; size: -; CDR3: CASSLLTQGASYTEAFF; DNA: TGTGCCAGCAGCTTATTGACCCAGGGGGCCTCGTACACTGAAGCTTTCTTT
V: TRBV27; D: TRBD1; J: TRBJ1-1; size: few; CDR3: CASRPDRASNTEAFF; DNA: TGTGCCAGCAGACCAGACAGGGCTTCGAACACTGAAGCTTTCTTT
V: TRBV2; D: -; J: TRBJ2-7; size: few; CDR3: CASSGGSGYEQYF; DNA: TGTGCCAGTAGTGGGGGGTCAGGTTACGAGCAGTACTTC
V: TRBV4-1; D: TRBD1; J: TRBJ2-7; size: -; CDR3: CASSPSQGAVYEQYF; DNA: TGCGCCAGCAGCCCCTCACAGGGGGCTGTCTACGAGCAGTACTTC
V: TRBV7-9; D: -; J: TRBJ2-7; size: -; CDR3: CASSLGPGSYEQYF; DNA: TGTGCCAGCAGCTTGGGGCCGGGGAGTTACGAGCAGTACTTC
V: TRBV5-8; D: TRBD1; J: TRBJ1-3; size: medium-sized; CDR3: CASSLGQGNGNTIYF; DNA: TGTGCCAGCAGCCTGGGACAGGGAAATGGAAACACCATATATTTT
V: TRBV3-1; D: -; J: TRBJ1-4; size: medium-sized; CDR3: CASSQAPSTNEKLFF; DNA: TGTGCCAGCAGCCAAGCCCCATCAACTAATGAAAAACTGTTTTTT
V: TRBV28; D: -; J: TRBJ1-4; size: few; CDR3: CASSFYATNEKLFF; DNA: TGTGCCAGCAGTTTTTATGCAACTAATGAAAAACTGTTTTTT
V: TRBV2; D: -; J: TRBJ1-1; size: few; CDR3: CASSEDLNTEAFF; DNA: TGTGCCAGCAGTGAGGACCTGAACACTGAAGCTTTCTTT
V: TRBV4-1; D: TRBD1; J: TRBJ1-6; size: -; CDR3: CASSRSGTGDSPLHF; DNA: TGCGCCAGCAGCCGCTCCGGGACAGGGGATTCACCCCTCCACTTT
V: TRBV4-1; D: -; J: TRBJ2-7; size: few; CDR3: CASSQDMGYEQYF; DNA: TGCGCCAGCAGCCAAGATATGGGTTACGAGCAGTACTTC
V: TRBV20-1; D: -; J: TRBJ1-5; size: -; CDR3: CSARRSGVDQPQHF; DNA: TGCAGTGCTAGAAGGTCGGGAGTCGATCAGCCCCAGCATTTT
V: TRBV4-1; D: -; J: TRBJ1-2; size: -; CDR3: CASSQGSRAQIYGYTF; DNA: TGCGCCAGCAGCCAAGGGTCCAGGGCGCAGATCTATGGCTACACCTTC